The table lists the clone carrying this T cell receptor beta chain with many counts. Antigen specificity is unknown. Germline lookup yields CDR1 MGHRA and CDR2 YSYEKL. V was shortened by 4 bases and J by 4 bases, with 12 bases between the two germline ends. The CDR3 totals 14 residues. This specimen comes from a study of neurological immune-mediated disorders. Study-wide points: None of the CDR3 amino acid sequences in expanded clones turned up in more than one subject, which points to private repertoires in all groups.

Over 190 million TCR-beta sequences (from 15-18 subjects) were yielded by each sequencing run. TCRdb re-analysed the 5' RACE reads in MiXCR, keeping a single row per CDR3 protein. The data show roughly 100,000 distinct CDR3 sequences, less than 14% seen once. The time point was: longitudinal time-point 3. For the unsorted libraries, 2 million PBMCs stored at -80 C served as input. The genes are TRBV4-1 and TRBJ2-3; no reliable D call. Sequencing was performed on PBMCs. The sequence was obtained from a female donor with HTLV-1-associated myelopathy (HAM/TSP). This CDR3 reads CASSPEDRPDTQYF. The CDR3 nucleotides read TGCGCCAGCAGCCCAGAGGACCGGCCAGATACGCAGTATTTT.